This T cell receptor beta chain was sequenced during a study of blood T cell repertoires in COVID-19. The wider study: Sites across the United States, Italy and Spain contributed samples from acute and convalescent COVID-19. The analysed material was cDNA or gDNA that came from T cells, B-cell-depleted T cells, or PBMCs.

J lost 3 bases, V lost 6 bases, and 8 bases had no gene match. CDR1 SNHLY and CDR2 FYNNEI come from the germline V gene. The CDR3 is made up of 15 amino acids. Some clones are missing from TCRdb's copy, which holds only in-frame ones; the method was immunoSEQ multiplex PCR. The top ten hold about 18% of the sample, which has 25,000 or so clones, 65% to 90% seen once. The specimen sequenced was peripheral blood. This receptor was identified in a woman of 80 years or more with acute or convalescent COVID-19. The rearrangement links TRBV2 to TRBJ2-3; 8 nucleotides agree with TRBD2. In nucleotides, the CDR3 is TGTGCCAGCAGGTCCGGGACTAGAGGTACAGATACGCAGTATTTT. The encoded protein is CASRSGTRGTDTQYF.